This T cell receptor beta chain was identified in a study of blood T cell repertoires in COVID-19. Study context: Samples taken during acute and convalescent COVID-19 were collected in the United States, Italy and Spain. Sources were T cells, B-cell-depleted T cells, or PBMCs; the material itself was cDNA or gDNA.

V lost 6 bases to trimming and J lost 6 bases, with 9 bases between them. The CDR3 loop spans 13 amino acids. The germline V gene encodes CDR1 SNHLY and CDR2 FYNNEI. Authors' methods: It was from reference gene primer amplification that nucleated cell counts were estimated. Profiling relied on immunoSEQ multiplex PCR, and the TCRdb table lists in-frame clones only, not all of them. Clone size and V and J calls were adopted from that table, with D and trimming inferred from the DNA. The sample carries tens of thousands of clones, about nine tenths recorded once. This clonotype originated in a man aged 55 to 70 with COVID-19, enrolled during active disease. The gene calls are TRBV2 and TRBJ2-6; D perhaps matches TRBD1 (5 bases). Sequencing was done on a sample of peripheral blood. The CDR3 region is CASSETAANVLTF. CDR3 nucleotides: TGTGCCAGCAGCGAGACAGCGGCCAACGTCCTGACTTTC. The variable domain in full, with the rest retrieved from reference TRBV2 and TRBJ2-6, is EPEVTQTPSHQVTQMGQEVILRCVPISNHLYFYWYRQILGQKVEFLVSFYNNEISEKSEIFDDQFSVERPDGSNFTLKIRSTKLEDSAMYFCASSETAANVLTFGAGSRLTVL.